The clone carrying this T cell receptor (beta chain) was found a few times. Its antigen remains unidentified. Other DNA sequences in the same sample also yield this CDR3. The study reverse transcribed the entire isolated RNA, so it sequenced expressed TCRB transcripts. Average reads for naive, central memory and regulatory T cell samples were several million. This table comes from immunoSEQ multiplex PCR, and its TCRdb copy is limited to in-frame clones, with some not included. Among about 930,000 clones, roughly 15% were seen once, and the ten largest hold 0.02% to 0.03%. Trimming removed 8 bases from V and 0 bases from J, with 6 bases in between. CDR3 length: 12 residues. Germline V gene data show CDR1 as MNHNY and CDR2 as SVGAGI (reference sequence). This entry is derived from a study of beta chain features in type 1 diabetes. The study's findings and limits: Compared with healthy donors, patients appeared to share more similar naive, central memory and regulatory TCRB repertoires. These data did not resolve whether HLA type affects TCRB rearrangement.

This clonotype originated in a woman aged 18-35 years in good health. This chain links TRBV6-6 with TRBJ2-3, with D perhaps matching TRBD2 (5 bases). Sequencing used naive CD4+ T cells from blood. The DNA for the CDR3 is TGTGCCAGCCGGGGTAGCACAGATACGCAGTATTTT. The encoded protein is CASRGSTDTQYF.